The 20 T cell receptor beta chains below all came from one sample that was sequenced in a study of blood T cell repertoires in COVID-19. TCRdb's table, derived via immunoSEQ multiplex PCR, lists solely in-frame clones and lacks some. The sample has tens of thousands of clones; about 83% are singletons. The sequenced material came from peripheral blood. All receptors derive from a man older than 75 with active or convalescent COVID-19.

Comments on this clone: This CDR3 is missing its conserved last phenylalanine or tryptophan, likely due to a read error. No DNA is shown, since the ends of the CDR3 on it are uncertain; the CDR3 is the one TCRdb lists. This rearrangement joins TRBV10-3 to TRBJ1-2; TRBD1 is the table's D call and was not checked against the DNA. CDR1 is ENHRY and CDR2 is SYGVKD in the germline V gene. The CDR3 length equals 10 residues, ends included. CDR3 sequence: CAINSGRLGP.

This clone was seen only once. The chain carries TRBV7-3 and TRBJ1-1; D not certain. The ends were cut back, 5 bases at V and 2 bases at J, with 9 bases in the middle. The CDR3 consists of 13 residues. CDR1 is SGHTA, CDR2 FQGTGA, per germline. The CDR3 region is CASSQQTNTEAFF. The CDR3 region has the DNA TGTGCCAGCAGCCAACAGACAAACACTGAAGCTTTCTTT. Full variable domain (outside the CDR3, taken from reference TRBV7-3 and TRBJ1-1): GAGVSQTPSNKVTEKGKYVELRCDPISGHTALYWYRQSLGQGPEFLIYFQGTGAADDSGLPNDRFFAVRPEGSVSTLKIQRTERGDSAVYLCASSQQTNTEAFFGQGTRLTVV.

The chain combines TRBV9 with TRBJ2-3; the D is unclear. The length of the CDR3 is 14 residues. V lost 1 base and J lost 0, with 6 bases in between. Per germline, CDR1 SGDLS and CDR2 YYNGEE. Here the CDR3 DNA reads TGTGCCAGCAGCGTACTTTCCAGCACAGATACGCAGTATTTT. Translating gives CASSVLSSTDTQYF.

This clone was recorded a few times. This chain uses TRBV18 with TRBJ2-1, with a possible D match to TRBD2 (5 bases). The CDR3 runs to 15 residues. Germline CDR1 is KGHSH and CDR2 is LQKENI. The V end lost 3 bases, the J end lost 2 bases, and 11 bases lay between the germline ends. The CDR3 sequence is CASSPVALTYNEQFF. The CDR3 nucleotides are TGTGCCAGCTCACCGGTAGCGCTAACCTACAATGAGCAGTTCTTC.

The chain is built from TRBV28 and TRBJ1-1; 9 bases agree with TRBD1. The CDR3 has 19 residues. The trim removed 6 bases at V and 1 base at J, leaving 18 bases unmatched. Germline CDR1 MDHEN, CDR2 SYDVKM. CDR3 in amino acids: CASRSPSGTGFGKNTEAFF. In DNA, the CDR3 is TGTGCCAGCAGAAGCCCGTCCGGGACAGGGTTTGGGAAGAACACTGAAGCTTTCTTT.

This sequence joins TRBV19 and TRBJ2-5; TRBD2 agrees at 11 bases. This CDR3 has 16 amino acids. The J segment lost 4 bases and the V segment lost 3 bases, leaving 7 bases of the junction unmatched. Germline values: CDR1 LNHDA, CDR2 SQIVND (reference sequence). The DNA for the CDR3 is TGTGCCAGTAGTATCGGATCGCTAGCGGGAGGAGAGACCCAGTACTTC. It translates to CASSIGSLAGGETQYF.

This clone came up once. CDR3 nucleotides: TGTGCCAGCAGCTTCTCAGGGGGCTTCACTGAAGCTTTCTTT. Amino acids: CASSFSGGFTEAFF. The chain links TRBV7-2 to TRBJ1-1; 8 bases match TRBD1. This CDR3 is built from 14 residues. Germline V gives CDR1 SGHTA, CDR2 FQGNSA. Losses at the gene ends were 3 bases for V and 4 bases for J; bases not matched to a gene: 4.

The chain links TRBV5-5 to TRBJ2-2; TRBD1 aligns across 8 bases. The CDR3 totals 18 residues. Germline CDR1 is SGHKS and CDR2 is YYEKEE (reference sequence). Trimming removed 2 bases from V and 5 bases from J; junction bases left unmatched: 14. CDR3 nucleotide sequence: TGTGCCAGCAGCTTAAGGCTCCTCGACAGGGGAAAAACCGGGGAGCTGTTTTTT. Its protein is CASSLRLLDRGKTGELFF. The full variable domain, with the rest looked up from reference TRBV5-5 and TRBJ2-2, is DAGVTQSPTHLIKTRGQQVTLRCSPISGHKSVSWYQQVLGQGPQFIFQYYEKEERGRGNFPDRFSARQFPNYSSELNVNALLLGDSALYLCASSLRLLDRGKTGELFFGEGSRLTVL.

V is TRBV2 and J is TRBJ1-2; possible D gene TRBD1, 5 bases. Germline V gene data show CDR1 as SNHLY and CDR2 as FYNNEI. V shed 6 bases and J shed 1 base, with 12 bases lying between them. This CDR3 region has 14 residues. The CDR3 loop is CASRGGEGNYGYTF. In DNA, the CDR3 is TGTGCCAGCAGGGGGGGTGAGGGTAACTATGGCTACACCTTC.

The chain has TRBV5-1 and TRBJ2-7; 11 bases fit TRBD2. V gave up 4 bases and J gave up 2 bases; unmatched junction bases: 2. Germline V gene data show CDR1 as SGHRS and CDR2 as YFSETQ. The CDR3 has 14 amino acids. This CDR3 is CASSLSGGAYEQYF. The CDR3 DNA follows: TGCGCCAGCAGCCTTAGCGGGGGGGCCTACGAGCAGTACTTC.

This clone has just a few counts. The chain joins TRBV3-1 (or the pseudogene TRBV3-2) to TRBJ1-2, with 8 bases matching TRBD1. The CDR3 totals 15 residues. Germline V gene data show CDR1 as LGHDT and CDR2 as YNNKEL (reference sequence). The J segment lost 4 bases and the V segment lost 3 bases, leaving 7 bases of the junction unmatched. The CDR3 loop is CASSHRGQGFYGYTF. DNA of the CDR3: TGTGCCAGCAGCCACCGCGGACAGGGCTTCTATGGCTACACCTTC.

This chain uses TRBV12-1 with TRBJ2-7; the table's D call TRBD2 went unverified against the DNA. TRBV12-1 is recorded as a pseudogene. This CDR3 has 14 residues. CDR3 DNA: TGTGCCAGCAGCCCGGGACTAGCTCACGGGGAGCAGTACTTC. This gives the protein CASSPGLAHGEQYF.

The rearrangement uses TRBV19 and TRBJ2-7; 7 bases are shared with TRBD1. This CDR3 is built from 13 residues. In germline, CDR1 is LNHDA, CDR2 SQIVND (reference sequence). Trimming cost V 6 bases and J 3 bases; bases outside gene matches: 5. The chain's CDR3 is CASRQGQHYEQYF. Here the CDR3 DNA reads TGTGCCAGTAGACAGGGACAGCACTACGAGCAGTACTTC.

The rearrangement uses TRBV2 and TRBJ2-2; 9 bases map to TRBD1. V trimming: 4 bases; J trimming: 1 base; junction bases outside the gene matches: 4. The germline CDR1 and CDR2 sequences are SNHLY and FYNNEI. The CDR3 totals 16 residues. In DNA, the CDR3 is TGTGCCAGCAGTGGGGGACAGGGCCAGAACACCGGGGAGCTGTTTTTT. Its protein product is CASSGGQGQNTGELFF.

The rearrangement uses TRBV28 and TRBJ1-3; 8 bases are shared with TRBD1. The CDR3 loop spans 19 amino acids. V was pared by 5 bases and J by 2 bases, with 17 bases of the junction left unmatched. Germline lookup yields CDR1 MDHEN and CDR2 SYDVKM. The CDR3 DNA sequence: TGTGCCAGCAGTAGGTGGGTGCAGGGACAGGTGAAGACTGGAAACACCATATATTTT. This encodes CASSRWVQGQVKTGNTIYF.

The rearrangement uses TRBV27 and TRBJ1-5, with D tentatively TRBD1 (6 bases). The V gene lost 6 bases and the J gene lost 3 bases, with 12 bases spanning the gap. This CDR3 is 14 amino acids long. Germline CDR1 MNHEY, CDR2 SMNVEV (reference sequence). The CDR3: CASSPQGFNQPQHF. Here the CDR3 DNA reads TGTGCCAGCAGCCCTCAGGGGTTCAATCAGCCCCAGCATTTT.

The chain combines TRBV7-2 with TRBJ2-1, with 7 bases lining up with TRBD1. This CDR3 comprises 16 residues. V was pared by 2 bases and J by 7 bases, with 11 bases of the junction left unmatched. Looked up from germline, CDR1 is SGHTA and CDR2 is FQGNSA. CDR3 DNA sequence: TGTGCCAGCAGCTTAAGGGGCGGCGTCAGGGGGAATGAGCAGTTCTTC. The encoded protein is CASSLRGGVRGNEQFF.

The chain joins TRBV3-1 (or the pseudogene TRBV3-2) to TRBJ1-1; 11 bases are shared with TRBD1. Looked up from germline, CDR1 is LGHDT and CDR2 is YNNKEL (reference sequence). Unmatched junction bases numbered 11, after V lost 2 bases and J lost 6 bases. This CDR3 has 17 amino acids. The CDR3 nucleotides read TGTGCCAGCAGCCAAAGTTGGACAGGGGGCGATGAGTCTGAAGCTTTCTTT. The encoded protein is CASSQSWTGGDESEAFF.

The chain has TRBV18 and TRBJ2-7, with no clear D. The germline gives CDR1 KGHSH, CDR2 LQKENI. V was clipped by 2 bases and J by 4 bases, with 9 bases between them. The CDR3 consists of 13 residues. The CDR3 nucleotides read TGTGCCAGCTCACCAGACTTGGTTTACGAGCAGTACTTC. Translation: CASSPDLVYEQYF.

This chain links TRBV6-5 with TRBJ2-7, with D possibly TRBD2 on 5 matching bases. Germline V gives CDR1 MNHEY, CDR2 SVGAGI. Trimming cost V 7 bases and J 5 bases, with 9 bases left between them. The CDR3 runs to 11 residues. CDR3 sequence reads: CASMAGHEQYF. Written as DNA, the CDR3 is TGTGCCAGCATGGCGGGCCACGAGCAGTACTTC.